This T cell receptor (beta chain) was recovered during a study of shared clonotypes between healthy human individuals (dated by TCRdb to the early 2020s). In the study overall: Three men and a couple of women, aged 18 to 49 years, made up the cohort. Per donor, three plates each were used for CD4 naive and CD4 memory, two for CD8 naive, and one for CD8 memory. The study deeply sequenced blood TCR repertoires of five healthy adults to estimate repertoire size and the extent of clonotype sharing between individuals. Different laboratories and diverse techniques were used to prepare libraries and sequence TCR repertoires, to increase sequencing depth and limit assay-specific biases. Leukapheresis yielded between about 0.94 and 9.5 billion PBMCs per donor.

Here is what the overall study found, with its caveats: Pairwise subsampling led to the expectation that sequencing depth would affect the degree of clonotype sharing among donors. Compared with non-shared clonotypes, the clonotypes found in all four sorted-subset donors had higher generation probabilities. Even with the large sequencing depth, rarefaction of the sorted-subset datasets indicated that sequencing was incomplete. Because the study included only a small number of donors, the genetic and exposure-history diversity represented was limited. Sampling was limited to blood, and TCR repertoires in tissue likely differ from TCR repertoires in blood. Across four donors, roughly 5.4% of naive CD4, approximately 3.5% of naive CD8, about 2.3% of memory CD4, and under 0.45% of memory CD8 clonotypes were shared. Naive subsets generally had larger estimated clonotype richness than memory subsets did.

Comment on this clone: Its antigen has not been determined. The input lacks base qualities; no much larger clone sits a single base away.

From the cysteine up to the phenylalanine, the CDR3 has a length of 14 residues. The DNA shown is the 42-base CDR3, in frame from base 1. CDR1 MNHEY and CDR2 SMNVEV were looked up in the germline V gene (reference sequence). V is shortened by 6 bases, J by 0 bases, and the region joining them spans 11 bases. CD8 naive samples were CD45RO-negative cells positively selected for CCR7, giving a CD45RA+CCR7+ population that excluded TemRA cells. Donors were healthy HIV-negative adults with no recently reported acute infections or vaccinations. Only Caucasian adults living in Nashville, Tennessee, USA were represented among the donors. After blood collection by leukapheresis, PBMCs were isolated using Ficoll-Histopaque density gradient centrifugation and then cryopreserved in the vapor phase of liquid nitrogen. Purity and quantity of every magnetically sorted T cell population were checked by analytical flow cytometry. From each sorted fraction, genomic DNA was isolated and quantified by UV absorbance on a Nanodrop 2000c.

Using the deep immunoSEQ assay, TCR CDR3 regions were amplified from genomic DNA by multiplex PCR. For each cell subset, the extracted genomic DNA was distributed evenly across all wells of several immunoSEQ 96-well plates, and each plate served as one replicate. Each replicate PCR for sorted subsets received about 0.2 ug genomic DNA, equal to tens of thousands of T cell genomes. The purified libraries were quantified using a Qubit 3.0 fluorometer, sized with a Bioanalyzer 2100, and then quantified again using the KAPA Library Quantification kit. A separate single-read 150-cycle Illumina NextSeq 550 flow cell was used to sequence each immunoSEQ 96-well plate. The study's processing was this. The immunoSEQ output contained only junctional sequences without quality scores, so filtering could not match that applied to full-length reads. To assign V/J genes and CDR3, sequences were annotated against IMGT germline references using PyIR, a Python wrapper for IgBLAST v1.9. Reads were removed for weak V/J assignments (E-value above 1e-6), missing CDR3, stop codons, out-of-frame junctions, or ambiguous translated residues. V3J clonotypes were defined by identical inferred V gene, J gene, and CDR3 amino acid sequence. To compute the percentage overlap between repertoires, the number of shared unique clonotypes was divided by the size of the smaller repertoire. Richness of each repertoire was evaluated using RTK rarefaction, the Chao1 estimator, and Recon v2.1 estimates of unobserved clonotypes. Generation probabilities were computed with OLGA for all TCRbeta clonotypes obtained by the gDNA method from several donors. TCRdb stores this immuneACCESS table with in-frame sequences only. Part of the clones is absent; in the studies checked, under half of the shortfall reflects unresolved V genes, and no reason is known for the rest. D and trimming were read from the DNA, whereas the V and J calls and clone size are those reported in that table. Present in this sample are roughly 890,000 clones, roughly 92% of which were seen just once. The ten largest clones represent approximately 25% of the sample.

This TCR came from a man aged 25-45 years in good health. The sample was naive CD8+ T cells sorted from blood. The cell subset or site label of this sample denotes: CD45RA+CCR7+. The chain employs TRBV27 and TRBJ1-1; a confident D gene designation cannot be given. CDR3 region: CASSRLSLNTEAFF. The nucleotide sequence is TGTGCCAGCAGCAGACTCAGCTTGAACACTGAAGCTTTCTTT.